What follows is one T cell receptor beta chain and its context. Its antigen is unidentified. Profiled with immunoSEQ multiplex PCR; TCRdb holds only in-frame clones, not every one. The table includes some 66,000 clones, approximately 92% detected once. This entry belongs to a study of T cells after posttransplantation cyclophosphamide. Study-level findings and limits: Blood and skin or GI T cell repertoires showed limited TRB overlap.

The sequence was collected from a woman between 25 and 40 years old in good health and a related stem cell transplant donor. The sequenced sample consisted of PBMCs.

The CDR3 reads CAWSRGRLSPLHF. The CDR3 bases are TGTGCCTGGAGTAGGGGCAGGTTGTCACCCCTCCACTTT. This chain joins TRBV30 and TRBJ1-6, with D tentatively TRBD1 (5 bases). The CDR3 is made up of 13 amino acids. Trimming left V 2 bases short and J 10 bases short, with 12 bases between. CDR1 is GTSNPN and CDR2 is SVGIG in the germline V gene (reference sequence).